Below are 25 T cell receptor beta chains sequenced from a single sample in a study of type 1 regulatory T cells. One entry per CDR3 protein, called by TCRdb with MiXCR from the reads. The table includes about 65,000 distinct CDR3 sequences, almost 50% detected once. Their recognized antigens are unknown. The sequenced sample was cultured non-Tr1 T cells, either the whole culture or a sorted T cell fraction (not recorded which). The receptors derive from a human donor in good health.

A note on this clonotype: Given a much more abundant clone one base away, this may be a read error. V and J are TRBV7-2 and TRBJ2-1; TRBD2 might be the D (9 bases). The CDR3 length is 17 residues. V lost 5 bases, J lost 7 bases, and 24 bases lay in between. Germline V gives CDR1 SGHTA, CDR2 FQGNSA. The CDR3 sequence is CASSPGGGGALWNEQFF. CDR3 coding DNA: TGTGCCAGCAGCCCAGGGGGCGGGGGGGCTCTGTGGAATGAGCAGTTCTTC. The variable domain in full, with the rest retrieved from reference TRBV7-2 and TRBJ2-1, is GAGVSQSPSNKVTEKGKDVELRCDPISGHTALYWYRQSLGQGLEFLIYFQGNSAPDKSGLPSDRFSAERTGGSVSTLTIQRTQQEDSAVYLCASSPGGGGALWNEQFFGPGTRLTVL.

V usage is TRBV5-1 and J usage is TRBJ2-1, with 9 bases aligning to TRBD2. The CDR3 loop spans 16 amino acids. The V segment lost 0 bases and the J segment 7 bases; nucleotides outside the gene matches: 8. From germline, CDR1 is SGHRS and CDR2 YFSETQ. The CDR3: CASSLGAGGPGNEQFF. Here the CDR3 DNA reads TGCGCCAGCAGCTTGGGTGCGGGGGGGCCGGGAAATGAGCAGTTCTTC.

In the case of this clonotype: Being one base from a much bigger clone, this may be a read error. This rearrangement joins TRBV5-1 to TRBJ2-5; D unclear. The ends were cut back, 4 bases at V and 5 bases at J, with 12 bases in the middle. The CDR3 covers 13 residues. The germline V gene encodes CDR1 SGHRS and CDR2 YFSETQ. The CDR3 is CASSRSGGETQYF. Written as DNA, the CDR3 is TGCGCCAGCAGCCGGAGTGGTGGTGAGACCCAGTACTTC. The full variable domain, its missing parts supplied by reference TRBV5-1 and TRBJ2-5, is KAGVTQTPRYLIKTRGQQVTLSCSPISGHRSVSWYQQTPGQGLQFLFEYFSETQRNKGNFPGRFSGRQFSNSRSEMNVSTLELGDSALYLCASSRSGGETQYFGPGTRLLVL.

V gene TRBV10-3 combines with J gene TRBJ1-1; no clear D gene. V lost 0 bases, J lost 1 base, and 9 bases lay in between. This CDR3 spans 15 amino acids. The germline CDR1 and CDR2 sequences are ENHRY and SYGVKD. CDR3 DNA: TGTGCCATCAGTGAGTCAGAGGAGCCGAACACTGAAGCTTTCTTT. Translation: CAISESEEPNTEAFF.

With regard to this clonotype: Compared with germline, one end of the junction differs, possibly owing to a read error. This rearrangement joins TRBV7-2 to TRBJ1-1; D remains ambiguous. The CDR3 spans 11 residues. Germline V gene lookup returns CDR1 SGHTA and CDR2 FQGNSA. The CDR3 nucleotides are TGTGCCAGCAGCTTATCATCCGGGCGTCACTTT. Translated, it gives CASSLSSGRHF. Looking up the rest from reference TRBV7-2 and TRBJ1-1 gives the full variable domain: GAGVSQSPSNKVTEKGKDVELRCDPISGHTALYWYRQSLGQGLEFLIYFQGNSAPDKSGLPSDRFSAERTGGSVSTLTIQRTQQEDSAVYLCASSLSSGRHFGQGTRLTVV.

The genes are TRBV6-2 or TRBV6-3 and TRBJ2-4, with D possibly being TRBD1 (7 bases). V lost 7 bases to trimming and J lost 7 bases, with 14 bases between them. The CDR3 covers 13 residues. Germline V gene data show CDR1 as MNHEY and CDR2 as SVGEGT. The CDR3 nucleotides read TGTGCCAGCACCAAGACAGGGAGGAACATTCAGTACTTC. Protein sequence: CASTKTGRNIQYF.

The chain recombines TRBV7-9 with TRBJ2-4; D call uncertain. Trimming took off 0 bases at V and 1 base at J, with 7 bases between the two ends. CDR1 is SEHNR and CDR2 is FQNEAQ in the germline V gene (reference sequence). CDR3 length: 15 amino acids. The CDR3 spells CASSLAQRAKNIQYF. The CDR3 DNA reads as TGTGCCAGCAGCTTAGCTCAACGGGCCAAAAACATTCAGTACTTC. Complete variable domain (other parts from reference TRBV7-9 and TRBJ2-4): DTGVSQNPRHKITKRGQNVTFRCDPISEHNRLYWYRQTLGQGPEFLTYFQNEAQLEKSRLLSDRFSAERPKGSFSTLEIQRTEQGDSAMYLCASSLAQRAKNIQYFGAGTRLSVL.

This clonotype has only a few counts. This chain links TRBV6-5 with TRBJ2-6; tentative D call: TRBD1 (6 bases). Germline V CDR1 and CDR2: MNHEY, SVGAGI. Trimming removed 3 bases at V and 0 bases at J, with 18 bases between. The CDR3 sequence is 19 residues long. DNA of the CDR3: TGTGCCAGCAGTTATAGTGCCGGGACATCAGCCTCTGGGGCCAACGTCCTGACTTTC. Protein sequence: CASSYSAGTSASGANVLTF.

This chain uses TRBV6-2 or TRBV6-3 with TRBJ1-6; D call uncertain. Trimming shortened V by 7 bases and J by 10 bases, and 14 bases separated the two germline ends. The length of the CDR3 is 13 residues. Germline values: CDR1 MNHEY, CDR2 SVGEGT. Written as DNA, the CDR3 is TGTGCCAGCACCCCGGGCCATTTGTCACCCCTCCACTTT. Translation: CASTPGHLSPLHF.

This clonotype came up a few times. V and J are TRBV6-1 and TRBJ1-6; tentatively, D is TRBD1 (6 bases). V shed 4 bases and J shed 8 bases, with 24 bases lying between them. Germline-derived CDR1 and CDR2 are MNHNS and SASEGT. CDR3 length equals 18 residues. The CDR3 is CASSGEGGREGIYSPLHF. CDR3 nucleotides: TGTGCCAGCAGTGGTGAGGGGGGCAGAGAAGGGATTTATTCACCCCTCCACTTT.

This rearrangement joins TRBV7-3 to TRBJ2-2; 9 bases fit TRBD2. The CDR3 has 16 residues. From germline, CDR1 is SGHTA and CDR2 FQGTGA. The V and J ends lost 2 bases and 3 bases, in that order; junction bases with no gene match: 4. As DNA, the CDR3 is TGTGCCAGCAGCTTATCTGCGGGGGGGCACACCGGGGAGCTGTTTTTT. This encodes CASSLSAGGHTGELFF.

This clonotype was seen a handful of times. This chain joins TRBV12-3 or TRBV12-4 and TRBJ1-4; D is possibly TRBD1 (5 bases). The V and J ends lost 7 bases and 4 bases respectively, with 19 bases between them. The CDR3 has 16 residues. CDR3: CASTTRAGQFNEKLFF. The CDR3 DNA is TGTGCCAGCACCACACGCGCGGGGCAGTTTAATGAAAAACTGTTTTTT.

This chain joins TRBV6-6 and TRBJ2-7; TRBD2 agrees at 8 bases. The CDR3 extends over 15 amino acids. CDR1 and CDR2 from the germline V gene are MNHNY and SVGAGI (reference sequence). Unmatched junction bases numbered 4, after V lost 2 bases and J lost 1 base. The CDR3 protein is CASSYGLALSYEQYF. DNA for the CDR3: TGTGCCAGCAGTTACGGACTAGCTCTTTCCTACGAGCAGTACTTC.

The chain employs TRBV6-6 and TRBJ1-5; 8 nucleotides line up with TRBD1. The germline V gene has CDR1 MNHNY and CDR2 SVGAGI (reference sequence). The CDR3 contains 14 residues. Trimming took 8 bases from V and 1 from J; bases not matched to a gene: 4. The CDR3 loop reads CASQGAGSNQPQHF. The CDR3 bases are TGTGCCAGCCAGGGGGCAGGAAGCAATCAGCCCCAGCATTTT.

The CDR3 nucleotides are TGTGCCAGCAGCTCCAGACTAGCGGGGAAGGATAAGGCCAACACCGGGGAGCTGTTTTTT. It specifies CASSSRLAGKDKANTGELFF. The chain uses TRBV7-9 and TRBJ2-2, with TRBD2 matching 11 bases. Germline-derived CDR1 and CDR2 are SEHNR and FQNEAQ (reference sequence). Trimming removed 4 bases from V and 2 bases from J; junction bases left unmatched: 15. The CDR3 extends over 20 amino acids.

This clonotype was found a few times. The CDR3 here is CSVGQGVDTQYF. The CDR3 region has the DNA TGCAGCGTTGGACAGGGAGTAGATACGCAGTATTTT. V is TRBV29-1 and J is TRBJ2-3; the match to TRBD1 covers 7 bases. Germline V lookup: CDR1 SQVTM, CDR2 ANQGSEA. The CDR3 contains 12 residues. Unmatched junction bases numbered 3, after V lost 4 bases and J lost 5 bases.

The chain is built from TRBV25-1 and TRBJ1-5; a weak D match, TRBD1 (5 bases). Trimming took 8 bases from V and 11 from J, leaving 31 bases between them. This CDR3 contains 17 residues. CDR1 and CDR2 (germline): MGHDK, SYGVNS. CDR3 sequence (DNA): TGTGCCAGCCCCGGAGAGGCTCGGGGCAGGGCCTCGTCGGCCCAGCATTTT. Protein: CASPGEARGRASSAQHF.

The rearrangement links TRBV28 to TRBJ1-4; the D is unclear. Germline CDR1 reads MDHEN; CDR2 reads SYDVKM. V lost 6 bases to trimming and J lost 8 bases, with 7 bases between them. The CDR3 runs to 11 residues. DNA for the CDR3: TGTGCCAGCAGAGGAGTGGAAAAACTGTTTTTT. Translating gives CASRGVEKLFF. The full variable domain, completed using reference TRBV28 and TRBJ1-4, is DVKVTQSSRYLVKRTGEKVFLECVQDMDHENMFWYRQDPGLGLRLIYFSYDVKMKEKGDIPEGYSVSREKKERFSLILESASTNQTSMYLCASRGVEKLFFGSGTQLSVL.

As DNA, the CDR3 is TGTGCCAGTAGGACAGGGGGCGCAGGGCAGCCCCAGCATTTT. Translation: CASRTGGAGQPQHF. The V gene is TRBV19, the J gene TRBJ1-5, with 10 bases that match TRBD1. CDR1 and CDR2 from the germline V gene are LNHDA and SQIVND (reference sequence). Trimming at V came to 6 bases and at J to 7 bases, leaving 6 bases not matched to a gene. This CDR3 spans 14 amino acids.

The sample holds a few counts of this clonotype. The chain joins TRBV12-3 or TRBV12-4 to TRBJ2-1; D possibly corresponds to TRBD1 (5 bases). The V end lost 3 bases, the J end lost 10 bases, and 10 bases lay between the germline ends. CDR3 length: 12 residues. In DNA, the CDR3 is TGTGCCAGCAGTTTGAGACAGTGGGAGCAGTTCTTC. It encodes CASSLRQWEQFF.

This clonotype was observed a few times. The rearrangement joins TRBV15 to TRBJ2-1; tentative D call: TRBD2 (5 bases). Germline CDR1 reads LNHNV; CDR2 reads YYDKDF (reference sequence). This CDR3 is built from 16 residues. Trimming left V 0 bases short and J 7 bases short, with 16 bases between. CDR3 in amino acids: CATSRDPPGKVNEQFF. The DNA of the CDR3 is TGTGCCACCAGCAGAGATCCCCCGGGGAAGGTGAATGAGCAGTTCTTC.

The gene calls are TRBV18 and TRBJ1-5, with TRBD1 matching over 9 bases. CDR1 is KGHSH and CDR2 is LQKENI in the germline V gene. The CDR3 spans 17 residues. V lost 4 bases and J lost 3; bases outside the gene matches: 10. DNA for the CDR3: TGTGCCAGCTCACTTGGAGCCGGGACAGGGAACAATCAGCCCCAGCATTTT. Its protein product is CASSLGAGTGNNQPQHF.

This clonotype was observed once. This chain uses TRBV5-1 with TRBJ2-3; maybe TRBD2 (6 bases). The CDR3 has 16 residues. Deletions cut 3 bases from V and 2 bases from J, with 16 bases between. Germline V gene sequence: CDR1 SGHRS, CDR2 YFSETQ. The CDR3 DNA reads as TGCGCCAGCAGCTCGGGTTGGGGCGGGGACACAGATACGCAGTATTTT. The encoded protein is CASSSGWGGDTDTQYF.

This clonotype turned up a few times. The chain employs TRBV6-6 and TRBJ1-4; a weak D match, TRBD1 (5 bases). The germline V gene encodes CDR1 MNHNY and CDR2 SVGAGI (reference sequence). This CDR3 is built from 14 residues. Trimming left V 4 bases short and J 5 bases short, with 11 bases between. The DNA for the CDR3 is TGTGCCAGCAGTTTCCAGGGACTGAATGAAAAACTGTTTTTT. Translating it yields CASSFQGLNEKLFF.

The V and J genes are TRBV28 and TRBJ2-7, with 7 positions matching TRBD2. From germline, CDR1 is MDHEN and CDR2 SYDVKM. The CDR3 sequence is 15 residues long. V lost 2 bases, J lost 3 bases, and 7 bases stayed unmatched. The CDR3 DNA is TGTGCCAGCAGTTTAAGCTCTAGCGGTAGCTACGAGCAGTACTTC. Protein sequence: CASSLSSSGSYEQYF.